The rows below give T cell receptor beta chains drawn from one sample of a study of T cell responses to AZD1222 COVID-19 vaccine. The repertoire was sequenced with immunoSEQ multiplex PCR; TCRdb's copy has only in-frame clones and lacks some. The repertoire holds around 140,000 clones, 65% to 90% seen once, with 7.9% in the top ten. Material: peripheral blood, obtained 28 days after the second dose of the MenACWY control vaccine. The receptor source for this set is an adult who received the MenACWY meningococcal vaccine as a control. CDR3s include the opening cysteine and the closing phenylalanine or tryptophan. A D gene is named only where the DNA matches it firmly.

D: -
length: 18
J: TRBJ2-5
V: TRBV5-1
CDR3: CASSFASAGVGTGETQYF
DNA: TGCGCCAGCAGCTTCGCATCGGCAGGAGTCGGAACAGGGGAGACCCAGTACTTC

D: -
length: 11
J: TRBJ1-2
V: TRBV6-5
CDR3: CASAFSYGYTF
DNA: TGTGCCAGCGCCTTCAGCTATGGCTACACCTTC

D: -
length: 16
J: TRBJ1-5
V: TRBV15
CDR3: CATSSWGVEGNQPQHF
DNA: TGTGCCACCAGCAGCTGGGGGGTCGAAGGCAATCAGCCCCAGCATTTT

D: -
length: 18
J: TRBJ1-4
V: TRBV28
CDR3: CASSLGEQRFATNEKLFF
DNA: TGTGCCAGCAGTTTAGGGGAACAGCGCTTTGCAACTAATGAAAAACTGTTTTTT

D: TRBD1
length: 12
J: TRBJ1-2
V: TRBV6-5
CDR3: CATRQGSYGYTF
DNA: TGTGCCACTCGACAGGGGAGCTATGGCTACACCTTC

D: -
length: 16
J: TRBJ1-6
V: TRBV6-5
CDR3: CASSYSRTAYNSPLHF
DNA: TGTGCCAGCAGTTACTCGAGGACAGCATATAATTCACCCCTCCACTTT

D: -
length: 16
J: TRBJ2-3
V: TRBV11-2
CDR3: CASSLVGGVGTDTQYF
DNA: TGTGCCAGCAGCTTAGTTGGTGGGGTGGGCACAGATACGCAGTATTTT

D: -
length: 15
J: TRBJ2-5
V: TRBV19
CDR3: CASSTNSRSRETQYF
DNA: TGTGCCAGTAGTACAAACTCACGATCGAGGGAGACCCAGTACTTC

D: -
length: 15
J: TRBJ2-1
V: TRBV2
CDR3: CALEGEGQGGNEQFF
DNA: TGTGCCCTTGAAGGGGAGGGCCAGGGGGGGAATGAGCAGTTCTTC

D: -
length: 15
J: TRBJ2-3
V: TRBV4-1
CDR3: CASSQVPGGADTQYF
DNA: TGCGCCAGCAGCCAAGTACCGGGGGGCGCAGATACGCAGTATTTT

D: -
length: 14
J: TRBJ1-2
V: TRBV7-6
CDR3: CASSLVQGNYGYTF
DNA: TGTGCCAGCAGCTTAGTTCAGGGGAACTATGGCTACACCTTC

D: -
length: 15
J: TRBJ1-1
V: TRBV9
CDR3: CASSVGSRENTEAFF
DNA: TGTGCCAGCAGCGTAGGGTCCAGGGAGAACACTGAAGCTTTCTTT

D: TRBD2
length: 15
J: TRBJ2-1
V: TRBV6-5
CDR3: CASSSFSGSHNEQFF
DNA: TGTGCCAGCAGTTCCTTTAGCGGGAGTCACAATGAGCAGTTCTTC

D: -
length: 16
J: TRBJ1-1
V: TRBV19
CDR3: CASSVWRGSGAEEAFF
DNA: TGTGCCAGTAGTGTGTGGAGGGGCTCCGGCGCGGAGGAAGCTTTCTTT

D: -
length: 15
J: TRBJ2-7
V: TRBV27
CDR3: CASSLSGSNPYEQYF
DNA: TGTGCCAGCAGTTTATCAGGCTCCAATCCCTACGAGCAGTACTTC

D: -
length: 15
J: TRBJ2-2
V: TRBV19
CDR3: CASSITTRNTGELFF
DNA: TGTGCCAGTAGTATTACGACTAGGAACACCGGGGAGCTGTTTTTT